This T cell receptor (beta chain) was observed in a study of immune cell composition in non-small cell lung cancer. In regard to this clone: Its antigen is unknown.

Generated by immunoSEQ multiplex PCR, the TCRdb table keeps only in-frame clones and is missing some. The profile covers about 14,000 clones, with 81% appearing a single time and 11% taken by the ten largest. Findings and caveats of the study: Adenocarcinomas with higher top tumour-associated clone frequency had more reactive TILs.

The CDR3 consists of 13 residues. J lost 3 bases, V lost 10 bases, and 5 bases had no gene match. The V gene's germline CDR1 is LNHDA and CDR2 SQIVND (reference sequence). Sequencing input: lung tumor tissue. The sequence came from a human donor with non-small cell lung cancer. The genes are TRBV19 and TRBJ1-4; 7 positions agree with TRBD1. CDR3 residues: CATQGLANEKLFF. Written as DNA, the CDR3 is TGTGCCACACAGGGGTTGGCTAATGAAAAACTGTTTTTT.